This T cell receptor (beta chain) originates from a study of lung T cells in sarcoidosis with Löfgren's syndrome. This clonotype has only a few counts. TCRdb independently ran MiXCR on the reads; one entry per CDR3 protein. The sample has tens of thousands of distinct CDR3 sequences, 21% seen once; the top ten hold 2% to 2.5%. V shed 6 bases and J shed 4 bases, with 16 bases lying between them. CDR1 and CDR2 (germline): SQVTM, ANQGSEA. This CDR3 spans 14 amino acids. V usage is TRBV29-1 and J usage is TRBJ2-1; D possibly corresponds to TRBD2 (6 bases). The sequencing input was CD4+ T cells from PBMCs. The origin of this receptor is a human donor with sarcoidosis (Löfgren's syndrome or another form), or a control subject (not recorded which). CDR3: CSVPPGEGYNEQFF. The DNA of the CDR3 is TGCAGCGTCCCCCCGGGGGAAGGGTACAATGAGCAGTTCTTC.